This T cell receptor beta chain emerged from a study of blood T cell repertoires in COVID-19. Study background: The United States, Italy and Spain were the sources of the acute and convalescent COVID-19 samples. PBMCs, B-cell-depleted T cells, or T cells provided the cDNA or gDNA that made up the material.

The germline CDR1 and CDR2 sequences are SGHRS and YFSETQ. Trimming shortened V by 0 bases and J by 13 bases, and 8 bases separated the two germline ends. The length of the CDR3 is 11 residues. In the original analysis: Quantification of nucleated cells was approximated via reference gene primer amplification. The method was immunoSEQ multiplex PCR; TCRdb's version includes in-frame clones alone and lacks a portion of them. V and J calls and clone size are given by that table; D and trimming were obtained from the DNA. The sample carries about 98,000 clones, 81% recorded once. V gene TRBV5-1 combines with J gene TRBJ2-1; D may be TRBD1 (5 bases). This sequence originates from a woman older than 75 with acute or convalescent COVID-19. Sample: peripheral blood. DNA of the CDR3: TGCGCCAGCAGCTTGGAGGGGCATCAGTTCTTC. Protein sequence: CASSLEGHQFF. The full variable domain, its missing parts supplied by reference TRBV5-1 and TRBJ2-1, is KAGVTQTPRYLIKTRGQQVTLSCSPISGHRSVSWYQQTPGQGLQFLFEYFSETQRNKGNFPGRFSGRQFSNSRSEMNVSTLELGDSALYLCASSLEGHQFFGPGTRLTVL.